Below, 16 T cell receptor beta chains from the same sample are listed, as sequenced in a study of blood T cell repertoires in COVID-19. Profiling relied on immunoSEQ multiplex PCR, and the TCRdb table lists in-frame clones only, not all of them. The table shows fewer than 200,000 clones, with roughly 81% occurring only once. The source material was peripheral blood. Receptor source: a man aged 35 to 55 with acute or convalescent COVID-19.

This clone showed up many times. Other DNA sequences in this specimen translate into the identical CDR3. The J gene is TRBJ1-5, the V gene TRBV28; D possibly corresponds to TRBD1 (5 bases). The V and J ends lost 5 bases and 1 base respectively, with 18 bases between them. Germline lookup yields CDR1 MDHEN and CDR2 SYDVKM. This CDR3 comprises 17 residues. The CDR3 DNA reads as TGTGCCAGCAGTCCCCCTCCCAGGGTTAGGAGCAATCAGCCCCAGCATTTT. Its protein is CASSPPPRVRSNQPQHF.

The chain uses TRBV19 and TRBJ2-2; 9 bases fit TRBD1. Germline V gene lookup returns CDR1 LNHDA and CDR2 SQIVND (reference sequence). With V trimmed by 6 bases and J by 4 bases, 3 bases remained unmatched. The CDR3 sequence is 14 residues long. CDR3 bases: TGTGCCAGTAGCCTACAGGGGGCCACCGGGGAGCTGTTTTTT. Translated: CASSLQGATGELFF.

The J gene is TRBJ2-5, the V gene TRBV3-1 (or the pseudogene TRBV3-2); 14 bases fit TRBD2. The CDR3 extends over 17 amino acids. Germline V gene data show CDR1 as LGHDT and CDR2 as YNNKEL (reference sequence). After removal of 4 bases from V and 2 bases from J, the junction contained 6 bases not matched to a gene. CDR3 region: CASSRGLAGATQETQYF. CDR3 nucleotide sequence: TGTGCCAGCAGCCGGGGACTAGCGGGGGCCACACAAGAGACCCAGTACTTC.

This chain links TRBV18 with TRBJ2-2, with unresolved D. The CDR3 length is 16 residues. Germline lookup yields CDR1 KGHSH and CDR2 LQKENI. Trimming left V 3 bases short and J 2 bases short, with 13 bases between. CDR3 nucleotides: TGTGCCAGCTCACCGATTATGGCAGAAAACACCGGGGAGCTGTTTTTT. Residues: CASSPIMAENTGELFF.

A single count supports this clone. The J gene is TRBJ1-5, the V gene TRBV6-2 or TRBV6-3; D gene ambiguous. V was clipped by 4 bases and J by 3 bases, with 10 bases between them. The CDR3 loop spans 14 amino acids. CDR1 is MNHEY, CDR2 SVGEGT, per germline. In DNA form, the CDR3 reads TGTGCCAGCAGTTTTCCAGGTATCAATCAGCCCCAGCATTTT. Its protein product is CASSFPGINQPQHF.

This rearrangement joins TRBV7-9 to TRBJ2-1; D may be TRBD2 (5 bases). Germline CDR1 is SEHNR and CDR2 is FQNEAQ (reference sequence). V was cut by 4 bases and J by 4 bases, with 11 bases left in between. This CDR3 spans 14 amino acids. CDR3 sequence reads: CASSSPPGYNEQFF. The DNA of the CDR3 is TGTGCCAGCAGCTCCCCCCCGGGGTACAATGAGCAGTTCTTC. Using reference TRBV7-9 and TRBJ2-1 for the parts outside the CDR3, the full variable domain is DTGVSQNPRHKITKRGQNVTFRCDPISEHNRLYWYRQTLGQGPEFLTYFQNEAQLEKSRLLSDRFSAERPKGSFSTLEIQRTEQGDSAMYLCASSSPPGYNEQFFGPGTRLTVL.

This chain links TRBV6-5 with TRBJ1-5; 8 nucleotides match TRBD1. The CDR3 loop spans 15 amino acids. J was trimmed by 8 bases and V by 8 bases; bases with no gene match: 14. Germline loops: CDR1 MNHEY, CDR2 SVGAGI. DNA for the CDR3: TGTGCCAGCGGAACTGGACAGGGCCTTCAGGAGCCCCAGCATTTT. Translating it yields CASGTGQGLQEPQHF.

This clone was seen once. This rearrangement joins TRBV7-9 to TRBJ2-5; 8 bases agree with TRBD2. The CDR3 sequence is 16 residues long. The ends lost 5 bases at V and 0 bases at J; junction bases unmatched: 8. From germline, CDR1 is SEHNR and CDR2 FQNEAQ (reference sequence). CDR3: CASSLRLASYQETQYF. CDR3 coding DNA: TGTGCCAGCAGCCTAAGACTAGCGTCGTACCAAGAGACCCAGTACTTC.

The chain links TRBV11-1 to TRBJ1-1; tentatively, D is TRBD1 (5 bases). The CDR3 consists of 13 residues. Germline V gene lookup returns CDR1 SGHAT and CDR2 FQDESV (reference sequence). V dropped 3 bases and J dropped 3 bases, with 8 bases sitting between them. The CDR3 is CASSFRGYTEAFF. In nucleotides, the CDR3 is TGTGCCAGCAGCTTCCGGGGGTACACTGAAGCTTTCTTT.

The V call is TRBV11-2, the J call TRBJ1-6, with 10 positions matching TRBD1. Germline CDR1 reads SGHAT; CDR2 reads FQNNGV. The CDR3 sequence is 15 residues long. V lost 3 bases and J lost 7; bases outside the gene matches: 3. The CDR3 spells CASSLGQGRNSPLHF. The CDR3 nucleotides are TGTGCCAGCAGCTTGGGACAGGGGAGGAATTCACCCCTCCACTTT.

This clone showed up just once. This rearrangement joins TRBV6-5 to TRBJ1-6; D is possibly TRBD1 (6 bases). The CDR3 length is 13 residues. Germline V lookup: CDR1 MNHEY, CDR2 SVGAGI. V shed 5 bases and J shed 11 bases, with 13 bases lying between them. As DNA, the CDR3 is TGTGCCAGCAGTCCACCGGGACATACACCCCTCCACTTT. Encoded protein: CASSPPGHTPLHF.

The V call is TRBV19, the J call TRBJ2-7, with TRBD2 as a possible D gene (6 bases). The CDR3 totals 16 residues. Germline V gene data show CDR1 as LNHDA and CDR2 as SQIVND (reference sequence). Between the trimmed V and J ends, which lost 1 base and 0 bases, there was a span of 13 bases. This CDR3 is CASSIGFGGDSYEQYF. CDR3 nucleotides: TGTGCCAGTAGTATAGGATTTGGAGGGGACTCCTACGAGCAGTACTTC.

CDR3 sequence: CASSPPGGGYTF. The CDR3 DNA sequence: TGTGCCAGCAGCCCTCCGGGAGGGGGCTACACCTTC. The V gene is TRBV7-9, the J gene TRBJ1-2; D gene uncertain. The germline V gene encodes CDR1 SEHNR and CDR2 FQNEAQ (reference sequence). CDR3 length: 12 amino acids. V shed 5 bases and J shed 8 bases, with 12 bases lying between them.

The chain carries TRBV11-2 and TRBJ2-7; the D gene is possibly TRBD1 (6 bases). Looked up from germline, CDR1 is SGHAT and CDR2 is FQNNGV. Trimming took 3 bases from V and 0 from J, leaving 12 bases between them. The CDR3 has 15 residues. The CDR3 spells CASSFRDTSSYEQYF. The CDR3 DNA reads TGTGCCAGCAGCTTCAGGGACACGAGCTCCTACGAGCAGTACTTC.

The chain recombines TRBV4-3 with TRBJ1-5; 8 nucleotides line up with TRBD1. Germline CDR1 reads LGHNA; CDR2 reads YSLEER. The V segment lost 1 base and the J segment 1 base; nucleotides outside the gene matches: 0. The CDR3 is 15 residues long. The CDR3 reads CASSQAGGSNQPQHF. The DNA for the CDR3 is TGCGCCAGCAGCCAAGCAGGGGGCAGCAATCAGCCCCAGCATTTT.

The gene calls are TRBV4-1 and TRBJ2-7; 7 bases line up with TRBD2. Trimming cost V 1 base and J 1 base; bases outside gene matches: 4. The CDR3 is 15 amino acids. Germline V gene data show CDR1 as MGHRA and CDR2 as YSYEKL. The CDR3 loop is CASSQALALSYEQYF. The CDR3 nucleotides read TGCGCCAGCAGCCAAGCACTAGCGCTTTCCTACGAGCAGTACTTC.